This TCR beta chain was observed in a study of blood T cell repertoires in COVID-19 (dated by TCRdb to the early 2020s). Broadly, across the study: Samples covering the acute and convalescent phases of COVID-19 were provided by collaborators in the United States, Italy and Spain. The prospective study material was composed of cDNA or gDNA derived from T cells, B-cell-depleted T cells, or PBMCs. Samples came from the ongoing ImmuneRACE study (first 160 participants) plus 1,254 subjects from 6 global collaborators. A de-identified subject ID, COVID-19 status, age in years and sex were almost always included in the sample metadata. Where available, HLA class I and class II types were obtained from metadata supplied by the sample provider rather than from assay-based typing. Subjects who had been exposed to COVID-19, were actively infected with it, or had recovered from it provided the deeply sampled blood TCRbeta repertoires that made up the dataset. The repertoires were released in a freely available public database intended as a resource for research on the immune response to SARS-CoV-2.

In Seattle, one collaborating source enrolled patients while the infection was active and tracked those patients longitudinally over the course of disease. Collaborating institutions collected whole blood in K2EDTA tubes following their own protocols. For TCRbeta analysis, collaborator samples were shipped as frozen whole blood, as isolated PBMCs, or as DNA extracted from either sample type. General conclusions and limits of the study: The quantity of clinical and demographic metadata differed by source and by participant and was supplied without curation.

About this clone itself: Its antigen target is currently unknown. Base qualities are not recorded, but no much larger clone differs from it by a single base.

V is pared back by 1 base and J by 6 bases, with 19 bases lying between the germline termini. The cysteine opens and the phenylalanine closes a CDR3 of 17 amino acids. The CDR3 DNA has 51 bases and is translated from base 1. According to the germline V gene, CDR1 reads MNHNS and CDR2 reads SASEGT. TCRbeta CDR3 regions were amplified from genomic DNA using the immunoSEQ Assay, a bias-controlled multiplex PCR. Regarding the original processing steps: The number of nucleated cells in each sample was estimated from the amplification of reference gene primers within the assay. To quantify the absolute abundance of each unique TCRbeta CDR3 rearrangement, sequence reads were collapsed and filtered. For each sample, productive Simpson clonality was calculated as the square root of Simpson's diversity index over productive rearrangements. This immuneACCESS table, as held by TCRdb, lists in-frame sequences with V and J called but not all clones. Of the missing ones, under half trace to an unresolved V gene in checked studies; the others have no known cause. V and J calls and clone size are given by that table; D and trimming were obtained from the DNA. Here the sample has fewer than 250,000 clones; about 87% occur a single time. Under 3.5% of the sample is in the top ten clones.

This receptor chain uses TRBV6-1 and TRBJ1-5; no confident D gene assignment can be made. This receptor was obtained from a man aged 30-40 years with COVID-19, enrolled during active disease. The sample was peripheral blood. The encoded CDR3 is CASSEVGGWETGQPQHF. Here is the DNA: TGTGCCAGCAGTGAAGTAGGAGGTTGGGAGACGGGTCAGCCCCAGCATTTT.